This T cell receptor (beta chain) appears in the sequencing data of a study of T cells in Graves' hyperthyroidism and ophthalmopathy. Study-wide background: Specimen type is peripheral blood, collected at initial diagnosis prior to any treatment. Study-level findings and limits: Most expanded thyroid clonotypes above 0.001 also appeared in blood.

Thyroid ultrasound, orbital computed tomography, clinical symptoms, and serum thyroxine and TRAb underpinned diagnoses. Isolation of PBMCs was performed on around 10 ml fresh peripheral blood. The CDR3 contains 13 residues. Germline CDR1 SGHTA, CDR2 FQGNSA. Trimming cost V 6 bases and J 0 bases, with 9 bases left between them. Using RNA transcripts as the source, TCR beta CDR3 regions were amplified. The HTBI primer set served for first-round RT-PCR of the TCR CDR3. One entry per CDR3 protein results from TCRdb running MiXCR on the multiplex PCR reads. The repertoire has about 320,000 distinct CDR3 sequences, around 16% of them found once; the top ten carry approximately 35%. This clonotype was detected many times. Antigen: not known.

The receptor was isolated from a man aged 25 to 40 with Graves' hyperthyroidism. Input material: blood. The genes are TRBV7-2 and TRBJ2-7; D call uncertain. CDR3 residues: CASRARSSYEQYF. CDR3 bases: TGTGCCAGCAGAGCGCGTAGCTCCTACGAGCAGTACTTC.